This TCR beta chain emerged from a study of T cell changes during pregnancy in multiple sclerosis. This CDR3 spans 15 amino acids. V dropped 7 bases and J dropped 4; count of bases not matched to a gene: 11. CDR1 is MDHEN and CDR2 is SYDVKM in the germline V gene. The repertoire was sequenced with immunoSEQ multiplex PCR; TCRdb's copy has only in-frame clones and lacks some. The repertoire holds 35,000 to 45,000 clones, with 91% as singletons. The material was CD4+ T cells from peripheral blood mononuclear cells, obtained in the second trimester of pregnancy. This TCR derives from a female donor in good health, enrolled as a control in a pregnancy study. The V and J genes are TRBV28 and TRBJ2-7; the match to TRBD1 covers 9 bases. Written as DNA, the CDR3 is TGTGCCAGCACCACTCCGGGACAGGGAGGGTACGAGCAGTACTTC. Its protein product is CASTTPGQGGYEQYF.